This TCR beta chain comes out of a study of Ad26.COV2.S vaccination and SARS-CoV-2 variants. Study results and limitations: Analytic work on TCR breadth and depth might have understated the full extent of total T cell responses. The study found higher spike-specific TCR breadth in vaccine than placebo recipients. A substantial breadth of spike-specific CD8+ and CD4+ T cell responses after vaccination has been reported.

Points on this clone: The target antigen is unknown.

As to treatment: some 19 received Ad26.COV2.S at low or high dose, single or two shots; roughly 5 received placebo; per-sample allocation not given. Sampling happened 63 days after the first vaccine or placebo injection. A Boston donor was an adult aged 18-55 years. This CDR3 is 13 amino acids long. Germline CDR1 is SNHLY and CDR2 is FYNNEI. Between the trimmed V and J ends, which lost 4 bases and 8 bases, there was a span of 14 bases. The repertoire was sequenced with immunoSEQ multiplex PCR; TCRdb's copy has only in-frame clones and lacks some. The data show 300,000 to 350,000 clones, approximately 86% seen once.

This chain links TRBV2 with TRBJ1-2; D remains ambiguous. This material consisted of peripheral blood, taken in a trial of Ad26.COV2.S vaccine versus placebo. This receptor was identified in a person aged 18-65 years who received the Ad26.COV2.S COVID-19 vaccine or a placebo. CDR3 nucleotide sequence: TGTGCCAGCAGTGTTCTAACAGCTTGGGGCTACACCTTC. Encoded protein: CASSVLTAWGYTF.